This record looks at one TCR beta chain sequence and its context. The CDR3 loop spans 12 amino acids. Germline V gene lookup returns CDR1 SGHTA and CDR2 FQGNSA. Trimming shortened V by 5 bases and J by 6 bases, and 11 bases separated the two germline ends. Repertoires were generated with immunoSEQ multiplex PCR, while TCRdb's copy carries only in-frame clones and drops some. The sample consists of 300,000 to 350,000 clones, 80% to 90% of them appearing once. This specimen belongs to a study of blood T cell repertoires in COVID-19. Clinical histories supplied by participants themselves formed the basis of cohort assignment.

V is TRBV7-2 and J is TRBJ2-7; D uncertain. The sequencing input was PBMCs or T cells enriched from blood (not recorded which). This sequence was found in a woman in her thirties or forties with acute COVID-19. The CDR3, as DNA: TGTGCCAGCAGCCTATTAGCCTTCGAGCAGTACTTC. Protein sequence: CASSLLAFEQYF.